A selection of T cell receptor beta chains follows, all from one sample in a study of blood T cell repertoires in COVID-19. Profiling relied on immunoSEQ multiplex PCR, and the TCRdb table lists in-frame clones only, not all of them. The table includes 150,000 to 200,000 clones, about 86% detected once. The sequencing sample was made of peripheral blood. Receptors originate from a man in his 60s with acute or convalescent COVID-19. CDR3s include the opening cysteine and the closing phenylalanine or tryptophan. The D gene is left open where the match is weak. Only part of the rows carry a size: once, few, many, or a class if the clone is expanded.

d_call: .; j_call: TRBJ2-7; v_call: TRBV30; clone_size: .; cdr3_nt: TGTGCCTGGACCTCGGGCTACGAGCAGTACTTC; cdr3_aa: CAWTSGYEQYF
d_call: .; j_call: TRBJ1-5; v_call: TRBV30; clone_size: .; cdr3_nt: TGTGCCTGGAGTGTGGGGTTCAGGGGCAATCAGCCCCAGCATTTT; cdr3_aa: CAWSVGFRGNQPQHF
d_call: TRBD1; j_call: TRBJ1-6; v_call: TRBV30; clone_size: .; cdr3_nt: TGTGCCTGGAGTATGGACAGGGGATCGTATAATTCACCCCTCCACTTT; cdr3_aa: CAWSMDRGSYNSPLHF
d_call: .; j_call: TRBJ1-2; v_call: TRBV11-2; clone_size: .; cdr3_nt: TGTGCCAGCAGCCCCACGCCCACACCCTATGGCTACACCTTC; cdr3_aa: CASSPTPTPYGYTF
d_call: .; j_call: TRBJ2-3; v_call: TRBV30; clone_size: .; cdr3_nt: TGTGCCTGGAGTCGGTCCGGGACTCTCTCAGATACGCAGTATTTT; cdr3_aa: CAWSRSGTLSDTQYF
d_call: TRBD2; j_call: TRBJ2-3; v_call: TRBV28; clone_size: .; cdr3_nt: TGTGCCAGCAGTGAACGTCTAGCGGGAGGGTTGCCAGATACGCAGTATTTT; cdr3_aa: CASSERLAGGLPDTQYF
d_call: .; j_call: TRBJ2-3; v_call: TRBV28; clone_size: .; cdr3_nt: TGTGCCAGCTCACCAGGGGGGAGCACAGATACGCAGTATTTT; cdr3_aa: CASSPGGSTDTQYF
d_call: .; j_call: TRBJ2-1; v_call: TRBV28; clone_size: .; cdr3_nt: TGTGCCAGCAGTCCCAAGCGGATACACGACAATGAGCAGTTCTTC; cdr3_aa: CASSPKRIHDNEQFF
d_call: .; j_call: TRBJ1-2; v_call: TRBV6-5; clone_size: once; cdr3_nt: TGTGCCAGCAGTTTTCAGTACCCACAGAACTATGGCTACACCTTC; cdr3_aa: CASSFQYPQNYGYTF
d_call: .; j_call: TRBJ1-1; v_call: TRBV7-9; clone_size: .; cdr3_nt: TGTGCCAGCAGCTCTACCCCACGGAACACTGAAGCTTTCTTT; cdr3_aa: CASSSTPRNTEAFF
d_call: .; j_call: TRBJ1-5; v_call: TRBV28; clone_size: .; cdr3_nt: TGTGCCAGCAGTTTTGCTGGGCTCAATCAGCCCCAGCATTTT; cdr3_aa: CASSFAGLNQPQHF
d_call: .; j_call: TRBJ2-6; v_call: TRBV6-5; clone_size: once; cdr3_nt: TGTGCCAGCAGTTACGCAGTCTCTGGGGCCAACGTCCTGACTTTC; cdr3_aa: CASSYAVSGANVLTF
d_call: TRBD2; j_call: TRBJ2-3; v_call: TRBV28; clone_size: .; cdr3_nt: TGTGCCAGCAGTTTAGACGGGAGGGCCCCAGATACGCAGTATTTT; cdr3_aa: CASSLDGRAPDTQYF
d_call: TRBD2; j_call: TRBJ2-1; v_call: TRBV20-1; clone_size: .; cdr3_nt: TGCAGTGCTAGTCCCTCTCTAGCGGGAGATGAGCAGTTCTTC; cdr3_aa: CSASPSLAGDEQFF
d_call: .; j_call: TRBJ1-1; v_call: TRBV14; clone_size: .; cdr3_nt: TGTGCCAGCAGCCAAGATCTGCGGACTGAAGCTTTCTTT; cdr3_aa: CASSQDLRTEAFF
d_call: .; j_call: TRBJ2-1; v_call: TRBV28; clone_size: .; cdr3_nt: TGTGCCAGCAGTGCGTTCTACAATGAGCAGTTCTTC; cdr3_aa: CASSAFYNEQFF
d_call: .; j_call: TRBJ1-6; v_call: TRBV19; clone_size: .; cdr3_nt: TGTGCCAGTAGCATCTTCAGGGGCGGTTCACCCCTCCACTTT; cdr3_aa: CASSIFRGGSPLHF
d_call: TRBD1; j_call: TRBJ2-1; v_call: TRBV18; clone_size: .; cdr3_nt: TGTGCCAGCTCATCCTCGGGACAGGCGGATGAGCAGTTCTTC; cdr3_aa: CASSSSGQADEQFF
d_call: .; j_call: TRBJ1-3; v_call: TRBV9; clone_size: .; cdr3_nt: TGTGCCAGCAGCGTAGGGACATCTTTAGGAAACACCATATATTTT; cdr3_aa: CASSVGTSLGNTIYF
d_call: TRBD2; j_call: TRBJ2-1; v_call: TRBV18; clone_size: .; cdr3_nt: TGTGCCAGCTCACTTTCCGGGACTAGCCGCAACAATGAGCAGTTCTTC; cdr3_aa: CASSLSGTSRNNEQFF
d_call: TRBD2; j_call: TRBJ2-1; v_call: TRBV3-1/TRBV3-2; clone_size: few; cdr3_nt: TGTGCCAGCAGCCTTGGACTAGCGGGGGACGAGCAGTTCTTC; cdr3_aa: CASSLGLAGDEQFF
d_call: TRBD1; j_call: TRBJ1-3; v_call: TRBV10-3; clone_size: .; cdr3_nt: TGTGCCATCAGAGGAGGACAGGGGTTAAACACCATATATTTT; cdr3_aa: CAIRGGQGLNTIYF
d_call: TRBD1; j_call: TRBJ1-5; v_call: TRBV28; clone_size: .; cdr3_nt: TGTGCCAGCAGTAAGGGAAACGGACAGGCCATTAGCAATCAGCCCCAGCATTTT; cdr3_aa: CASSKGNGQAISNQPQHF
d_call: TRBD2; j_call: TRBJ2-3; v_call: TRBV7-6; clone_size: .; cdr3_nt: TGTGCCAGCGCGGGGGGAGCTCTCACAGATACGCAGTATTTT; cdr3_aa: CASAGGALTDTQYF
d_call: .; j_call: TRBJ1-2; v_call: TRBV7-6; clone_size: .; cdr3_nt: TGTGCCAGCAGCTTAGGGGGAGGGGACGGCTACACCTTC; cdr3_aa: CASSLGGGDGYTF
d_call: TRBD1; j_call: TRBJ1-4; v_call: TRBV7-2; clone_size: .; cdr3_nt: TGTGCCAGCAGCCTAAGACAGGGAGATGAAAAACTGTTTTTT; cdr3_aa: CASSLRQGDEKLFF
d_call: .; j_call: TRBJ2-3; v_call: TRBV10-3; clone_size: .; cdr3_nt: TGTGCCATCAGCTATACGCCCACAGCAGATACGCAGTATTTT; cdr3_aa: CAISYTPTADTQYF
d_call: .; j_call: TRBJ2-5; v_call: TRBV7-2; clone_size: .; cdr3_nt: TGTGCCAGCACCCCTCGGAGGAAAGAGACCCAGTACTTC; cdr3_aa: CASTPRRKETQYF
d_call: .; j_call: TRBJ1-2; v_call: TRBV30; clone_size: .; cdr3_nt: TGTGCCTGGAGCCACCTCTACGGCTACACCTTC; cdr3_aa: CAWSHLYGYTF
d_call: .; j_call: TRBJ1-4; v_call: TRBV28; clone_size: .; cdr3_nt: TGTGCCAGCAGTTCCCGGTCGGGTGAAAAACTGTTTTTT; cdr3_aa: CASSSRSGEKLFF
d_call: .; j_call: TRBJ2-1; v_call: TRBV12-3/TRBV12-4; clone_size: .; cdr3_nt: TGTGCCAGCAGCCGAGGTTACAATGAGCAGTTCTTC; cdr3_aa: CASSRGYNEQFF
d_call: TRBD2; j_call: TRBJ2-5; v_call: TRBV2; clone_size: .; cdr3_nt: TGTGCCAGCAGCTCTGGGGGGGGGACCCAGTACTTC; cdr3_aa: CASSSGGGTQYF
d_call: TRBD1; j_call: TRBJ2-7; v_call: TRBV19; clone_size: .; cdr3_nt: TGTGCCAGTACGCCGGACAGGGAATCCTACGAGCAGTACTTC; cdr3_aa: CASTPDRESYEQYF
d_call: TRBD2; j_call: TRBJ2-5; v_call: TRBV5-1; clone_size: once; cdr3_nt: TGCGCCAGCAGCATTAGCGGGAGGGAGACCCAGTACTTC; cdr3_aa: CASSISGRETQYF
d_call: .; j_call: TRBJ1-1; v_call: TRBV4-1; clone_size: .; cdr3_nt: TGCGCCAGCAGCCAGAACTCTGGTATGAACACTGAAGCTTTCTTT; cdr3_aa: CASSQNSGMNTEAFF
d_call: TRBD2; j_call: TRBJ2-7; v_call: TRBV5-6; clone_size: .; cdr3_nt: TGTGCCAGCAGCGCAAGAAGCGGGGCCGTATTGTACGAGCAGTACTTC; cdr3_aa: CASSARSGAVLYEQYF
d_call: TRBD2; j_call: TRBJ2-1; v_call: TRBV5-1; clone_size: .; cdr3_nt: TGCGCCAGCAGCTTCGAAAGCGGGAGGTGGGATGAGCAGTTCTTC; cdr3_aa: CASSFESGRWDEQFF
d_call: .; j_call: TRBJ1-6; v_call: TRBV4-2; clone_size: .; cdr3_nt: TGTGCCAGCAGCCAAGGTCCAACAGGGAGCTATAATTCACCCCTCCACTTT; cdr3_aa: CASSQGPTGSYNSPLHF
d_call: .; j_call: TRBJ2-7; v_call: TRBV11-3; clone_size: .; cdr3_nt: TGTGCCAGCAGCTTAGATCGCCCAGGGTCCTACGAGCAGTACTTC; cdr3_aa: CASSLDRPGSYEQYF
d_call: TRBD1; j_call: TRBJ1-2; v_call: TRBV5-6; clone_size: .; cdr3_nt: TGTGCCAGCAGCTTGAACAGGGGCATCTATGGCTACACCTTC; cdr3_aa: CASSLNRGIYGYTF
d_call: .; j_call: TRBJ2-1; v_call: TRBV6-5; clone_size: .; cdr3_nt: TGTGCCAGCACCCGTTATTTTTCCAATGAGCAGTTCTTC; cdr3_aa: CASTRYFSNEQFF
d_call: .; j_call: TRBJ1-1; v_call: TRBV20-1; clone_size: .; cdr3_nt: TGCAGTGCTAGTCGGAGGGCGGCCGAAGCTTTCTTT; cdr3_aa: CSASRRAAEAFF
d_call: .; j_call: TRBJ2-3; v_call: TRBV19; clone_size: .; cdr3_nt: TGTGCCAGTAGACGGGATAGCACAGATACGCAGTATTTT; cdr3_aa: CASRRDSTDTQYF
d_call: .; j_call: TRBJ1-1; v_call: TRBV28; clone_size: .; cdr3_nt: TGTGCCAGCAGTTTATGGGGCCGGCAGAAGAACACTGAAGCTTTCTTT; cdr3_aa: CASSLWGRQKNTEAFF